The clone carrying this T cell receptor beta chain was picked up many times. Its antigen is unidentified. Together with a sample-barcoded 5' primer, a J-beta primer mix was included in a second PCR lasting roughly 6 to 12 cycles. One entry per CDR3 protein results from TCRdb running MiXCR on the 5' RACE reads. The data show roughly 790,000 distinct CDR3 sequences, 40% to 45% seen once. This specimen comes from a study of blood T cells in healthy people across ages. The wider study: In model experiments, template switching was able to capture about one barcoded beta molecule for every two T cells that were present. General study results and limits: TCR beta diversity, measured per million T cells, fell in a roughly linear way with age.

The germline V gene encodes CDR1 SQVTM and CDR2 ANQGSEA. V shed 4 bases and J shed 5 bases, with 5 bases lying between them. This CDR3 spans 10 amino acids. The draw of peripheral blood yielded around 9.6 milliliters from each donor. The clonotype was recovered from a woman aged 55-69 years in good health. Sample: blood. J is TRBJ2-5 and V is TRBV29-1; tentatively, D is TRBD1 or TRBD2 (5 bases each). The CDR3 DNA follows: TGCAGCGTTGGGGGGGAGACCCAGTACTTC. Encoded protein: CSVGGETQYF.